This TCR beta chain emerged from a study of radiation and T cells in renal cell carcinoma. Study-level findings and limits: Baseline intratumoral clonotype presence is unknown without pretreatment biopsies. Top tumor clonotypes rose in blood 2 weeks post-radiation, then contracted.

The time point was: blood 2 weeks post-SBRT. As for treatment: 15 Gy SBRT to primary tumor, nephrectomy 4 weeks later. After SBRT, blood was collected at 2 and 4 weeks, plus baseline. The tumor was a clear cell renal cell carcinoma. Generated by immunoSEQ multiplex PCR, the TCRdb table keeps only in-frame clones and is missing some. The sample includes more than 150,000 clones, 87% of them seen just once. In the case of this clone: Its antigen is undetermined.

V was trimmed by 2 bases and J by 4 bases, leaving 9 bases between them. The CDR3 is made up of 14 amino acids. The sequence derives from a woman aged 45-59 years with renal cell carcinoma. The material was blood, obtained from a patient whose treatment included radiotherapy and nephrectomy. The V gene is TRBV23-1, the J gene TRBJ2-1; possibly TRBD2 for D (6 bases). TRBV23-1 is given ORF status, its function remaining uncertain. CDR3 coding DNA: TGCGCCAGCAGTCAAGCGGGGTGGTACAATGAGCAGTTCTTC. It encodes CASSQAGWYNEQFF.